These 2 T cell receptor beta chains originate from one sample sequenced in a study of blood T cells in healthy people across ages. Together with a sample-barcoded 5' primer, a J-beta primer mix was included in a second PCR lasting roughly 7 to 11 cycles. TCRdb independently ran MiXCR on the 5' RACE reads; one entry per CDR3 protein. The table records around 1,700,000 distinct CDR3 sequences, under 30% of them present only once. The sample taken for sequencing was blood. These receptors were obtained from a woman in her 30s in good health.

In this sample, this clonotype turned up a few times. The chain joins TRBV6-1 to TRBJ2-1; 9 bases map to TRBD2. CDR3 length: 17 residues. CDR1 MNHNS and CDR2 SASEGT come from the germline V gene. After removal of 1 base from V and 1 base from J, the junction contained 5 bases not matched to a gene. CDR3 coding DNA: TGTGCCAGCAGTGAAGGGCGGGGGGGCCCTTCCTACAATGAGCAGTTCTTC. Its protein is CASSEGRGGPSYNEQFF.

This clonotype was recorded a few times. The V call is TRBV2, the J call TRBJ2-5, with D possibly being TRBD1 (5 bases). CDR3 length: 13 amino acids. V lost 7 bases, J lost 3 bases, and 12 bases lay in between. Germline values: CDR1 SNHLY, CDR2 FYNNEI. CDR3 bases: TGTGCCAGCAACAAGGGGTTAAAAGAGACCCAGTACTTC. It yields the protein CASNKGLKETQYF.